The present T cell receptor beta chain was sequenced within a study of T cells in Graves' hyperthyroidism and ophthalmopathy. Researchers amplified the TCR beta CDR3 regions from RNA transcripts. The HTBI primer set served for first-round RT-PCR of the TCR CDR3. TCRdb processed the multiplex PCR reads anew with MiXCR; each CDR3 protein has one entry. The profile shows fewer than 650,000 distinct CDR3 sequences, about 15% of them singletons. CDR1 SGHTS and CDR2 YDEGEE come from the germline V gene. V was pared by 0 bases and J by 12 bases, with 16 bases between. The CDR3 runs 15 residues. The sequence derives from a woman under 40 with Graves' hyperthyroidism that later progressed to Graves' ophthalmopathy. The sequencing sample was made of blood. The gene calls are TRBV5-8 and TRBJ1-6, with D perhaps TRBD1 (5 bases). For the CDR3, the DNA is TGTGCCAGCAGCTTGGGTCGTGCGGGGCCAGGACCCCTCCACTTT. This codes for CASSLGRAGPGPLHF.